The T cell receptor (delta chain) under discussion was sequenced for a study of Vδ1+ human thymocytes. Findings and limits, study-wide: Highly polyclonal TRG and TRD repertoires with Gaussian CDR3 length distributions appeared in thymus. Despite high sort purity, approximately 21% of thymic T cell receptor delta sequences were Vdelta2.

CDR1 is TSWWSYY, CDR2 QGS, per germline. V dropped 1 base and J dropped 1 base, with 19 bases sitting between them. The CDR3 runs to 18 residues. Sequences come from RNA converted to cDNA by reverse transcription. CDR3 amplicons came from multiplex PCR with pooled V-gene forward and constant-region reverse primers. TCRdb re-processed the multiplex PCR reads via CATT. The data contain about 55,000 delta-chain clones, roughly 15% of them singletons. Notes on this clone: The antigen is undetermined.

The sequence was obtained from a boy less than two years old who had congenital heart surgery. Sequenced: Vdelta1+ gamma-delta thymocytes from the thymus. Subset of the sample: FACS-sorted CD3+ TCRalphabeta- TCRVdelta1+ TCRVdelta2- thymocytes. This chain links TRDV1 with TRDJ1, with a possible D match to TRDD2 (5 bases). CDR3 sequence reads: CALGEQFPYTVGTDKLIF. CDR3 DNA: TGTGCTCTTGGGGAACAGTTCCCCTACACTGTCGGCACCGATAAACTCATCTTT.